Below, 11 T cell receptor beta chains from the same sample are listed, as sequenced in a study of cytomegalovirus exposure and HLA in healthy donors. Vbeta (60) and Jbeta (13) primers were used in the PCR. Only in-frame clones appear in the TCRdb table, and some are missing; sequencing was by immunoSEQ multiplex PCR. The sample consists of under 200,000 clones, approximately 80% of them appearing once. Input material: PBMCs. The receptors were sampled from a man between 50 and 59 years old in good health and CMV-seropositive.

This clone turned up a few times. The genes are TRBV10-3 and TRBJ1-1; D remains ambiguous. The CDR3 totals 11 residues. The germline V gene encodes CDR1 ENHRY and CDR2 SYGVKD. Trimming took off 4 bases at V and 7 bases at J, with 7 bases between the two ends. This CDR3 is CAISGEYEAFF. The CDR3 DNA follows: TGTGCCATCAGTGGAGAGTATGAAGCTTTCTTT.

This chain uses TRBV16 with TRBJ1-5; D is possibly TRBD1 (5 bases). The CDR3 covers 15 residues. Trimming pared 2 bases from V and 0 bases from J, leaving 8 bases between. Germline V gives CDR1 KGHSY, CDR2 FQNENV. The CDR3 sequence is CASSQRGNSNQPQHF. As DNA, the CDR3 is TGTGCCAGCAGCCAAAGGGGAAATAGCAATCAGCCCCAGCATTTT.

This clone turned up a few times. The genes are TRBV4-3 and TRBJ2-2; 8 nucleotides align to TRBD2. V was clipped by 0 bases and J by 0 bases; unmatched bases: 6. Germline V gene lookup returns CDR1 LGHNA and CDR2 YSLEER. The CDR3 runs 18 residues. CDR3: CASSQDTVAGTNTGELFF. DNA for the CDR3: TGCGCCAGCAGCCAAGATACCGTAGCGGGGACGAACACCGGGGAGCTGTTTTTT.

This chain links TRBV12-5 with TRBJ2-3, with 7 bases fitting TRBD1. This CDR3 spans 15 amino acids. Germline values: CDR1 LGHNT, CDR2 FRNRAP. With 5 bases clipped from V and 3 bases from J, the junction kept 8 bases outside the gene matches. Here the CDR3 DNA reads TGTGCTAGTGGTGCCCAGGGGGTGGTTACAGATACGCAGTATTTT. Protein: CASGAQGVVTDTQYF.

This clone appeared a few times. The chain combines TRBV11-3 with TRBJ2-1, with D possibly matching TRBD1 (5 bases). The CDR3 is made up of 13 amino acids. Trimming removed 4 bases from V and 8 bases from J, with 12 bases in between. CDR1 is SGHNT, CDR2 YENEEA, per germline. CDR3: CASSSWTYDEQFF. CDR3 nucleotide sequence: TGTGCCAGCAGCTCGTGGACATATGATGAGCAGTTCTTC.

This rearrangement joins TRBV5-1 to TRBJ1-2, with 7 bases lining up with TRBD1. The germline CDR1 and CDR2 sequences are SGHRS and YFSETQ. The trim removed 0 bases at V and 4 bases at J, leaving 3 bases unmatched. The CDR3 runs to 14 residues. The CDR3: CASSLDRGGYGYTF. The CDR3 nucleotides read TGCGCCAGCAGCTTGGACAGGGGCGGCTATGGCTACACCTTC.

The chain couples TRBV7-2 to TRBJ2-7; TRBD1 might be the D (6 bases). The germline CDR1 and CDR2 sequences are SGHTA and FQGNSA. The germline V and J ends were trimmed by 5 bases and 2 bases, with 10 bases remaining between them. The CDR3 covers 13 residues. CDR3 nucleotide sequence: TGTGCCAGCAGCCCAGGGGCCCCCTACGAGCAGTACTTC. Protein: CASSPGAPYEQYF.

V is TRBV11-2 and J is TRBJ1-1, with D tentatively TRBD1 (5 bases). Germline loops: CDR1 SGHAT, CDR2 FQNNGV. V was pared by 2 bases and J by 3 bases, with 10 bases between. CDR3 length equals 14 residues. CDR3 DNA sequence: TGTGCCAGCAGCTTATCGGGGGTGGACACTGAAGCTTTCTTT. Protein product: CASSLSGVDTEAFF.

This chain connects TRBV11-2 to TRBJ2-1; a possible D gene is TRBD1 (5 bases). Trimming left V 1 base short and J 5 bases short, with 18 bases between. In germline, CDR1 is SGHAT, CDR2 FQNNGV. The CDR3 loop spans 17 amino acids. The CDR3 here is CASSLVGGASSNNEQFF. DNA for the CDR3: TGTGCCAGCAGCTTAGTCGGTGGGGCCAGTTCTAACAATGAGCAGTTCTTC. Full variable domain (rest looked up from reference TRBV11-2 and TRBJ2-1): EAGVAQSPRYKIIEKRQSVAFWCNPISGHATLYWYQQILGQGPKLLIQFQNNGVVDDSQLPKDRFSAERLKGVDSTLKIQPAKLEDSAVYLCASSLVGGASSNNEQFFGPGTRLTVL.

CDR3 bases: TGCGCCAGCAGCTGGGGAAACAGGGGGCTCACTGAAGCTTTCTTT. Encoded protein: CASSWGNRGLTEAFF. This chain links TRBV5-1 with TRBJ1-1, with 9 bases that match TRBD1. CDR3 length equals 15 residues. Per the germline V gene, CDR1 is SGHRS and CDR2 is YFSETQ. After removal of 3 bases from V and 4 bases from J, the junction contained 7 bases not matched to a gene.

V and J are TRBV7-9 and TRBJ2-1, with 10 nucleotides matching TRBD2. The CDR3 spans 16 residues. With 3 bases clipped from V and 7 bases from J, the junction kept 9 bases outside the gene matches. Germline values: CDR1 SEHNR, CDR2 FQNEAQ (reference sequence). CDR3 bases: TGTGCCAGCAGCTTTCGGAGGCTAGCGGGGGATAATGAGCAGTTCTTC. It specifies CASSFRRLAGDNEQFF. The variable domain in full, with the rest retrieved from reference TRBV7-9 and TRBJ2-1, is DTGVSQNPRHKITKRGQNVTFRCDPISEHNRLYWYRQTLGQGPEFLTYFQNEAQLEKSRLLSDRFSAERPKGSFSTLEIQRTEQGDSAMYLCASSFRRLAGDNEQFFGPGTRLTVL.